The present T cell receptor (beta chain) was sequenced within a study of sequential checkpoint blockade in melanoma. The sample holds a few counts of this clone. The sample's treatment: randomized to nivolumab then ipilimumab (arm A) or the reverse (arm B). In germline, CDR1 is MNHNY, CDR2 SVGAGI (reference sequence). The CDR3 consists of 16 residues. The V and J ends lost 7 bases and 1 base respectively, with 16 bases between them. TCRdb's table, derived via immunoSEQ multiplex PCR, lists solely in-frame clones and lacks some. In the table there are roughly 13,000 clones, about 71% of which are singletons.

The sample consisted of CD8+ T cells sorted from blood (inferred from file names), taken from a patient given nivolumab and ipilimumab in sequence. The chain links TRBV6-6 to TRBJ2-2; no definite D call. The clonotype comes from a human donor with melanoma. CDR3 amino acids: CASTLEEAMNTGELFF. Written as DNA, the CDR3 is TGTGCCAGCACCCTCGAAGAGGCGATGAACACCGGGGAGCTGTTTTTT.